A selection of T cell receptor beta chains follows, all from one sample in a study of cytomegalovirus exposure and HLA in healthy donors. Some clones are missing from TCRdb's copy, which holds only in-frame ones; the method was immunoSEQ multiplex PCR. This repertoire shows about 170,000 clones, around 87% found once; its top ten account for roughly 1.3%. Sequenced sample: PBMCs. These TCRs come from a young woman in good health and CMV-seronegative. Each CDR3 is given with its conserved first and last residue. The D gene is left open where the match is weak. For some rows the clone size is stated as once, few or many, or as a class when expanded; others skip it.

clone size	V gene	J gene	D gene	CDR3 DNA	CDR3 protein
.	TRBV6-5	TRBJ1-2	TRBD1	TGTGCCAGCAGTTACATGGGACAGGGGGCGTTTGGCTACACCTTC	CASSYMGQGAFGYTF
.	TRBV7-9	TRBJ2-7	.	TGTGCCAGCAGCTTAGCCGAGTACTCCTACGAGCAGTACTTC	CASSLAEYSYEQYF
once	TRBV6-1	TRBJ1-2	.	TGTGCCAGCAGTGAAGCCACGGGGTTCCCTCGGATTAATGGCTACACCTTC	CASSEATGFPRINGYTF
.	TRBV5-6	TRBJ1-1	.	TGTGCCAGCAGCTTGGTGGGGGCGGGTACTGAAGCTTTCTTT	CASSLVGAGTEAFF
.	TRBV19	TRBJ2-7	.	TGTGCCAGTAGTAGGACAACTACCTACGAGCAGTACTTC	CASSRTTTYEQYF
.	TRBV19	TRBJ1-5	TRBD1	TGTGCCAGTAGGGACAGGGGCAATCAGCCCCAGCATTTT	CASRDRGNQPQHF
.	TRBV11-3	TRBJ2-1	.	TGTGCCAGCAGCCGGGAGCGGGTGATCTCCTACAATGAGCAGTTCTTC	CASSRERVISYNEQFF
.	TRBV2	TRBJ1-4	.	TGTGCCAGCAATGGACGTGGGGCGGGACCATTAAGGGAGGAACTGTTTTTT	CASNGRGAGPLREELFF
.	TRBV11-3	TRBJ2-1	TRBD2	TGTGCCAGCAGCCAATCAGCGGGGCCAGCAGGCAATGAGCAGTTCTTC	CASSQSAGPAGNEQFF
.	TRBV4-1	TRBJ2-3	TRBD2	TGCGCCAGCAGCCATTCAGGGAGGGTGAGCACAGATACGCAGTATTTT	CASSHSGRVSTDTQYF
once	TRBV18	TRBJ2-7	.	TGTGCCAGCTCACCACGGGTTCGGGGGACCCACTCCTACGAGCAGTACTTC	CASSPRVRGTHSYEQYF
.	TRBV10-3	TRBJ2-1	TRBD2	TGTGCCATCAGTGAGTCGAGCGGGGGGATATACAATGAGCAGTTCTTC	CAISESSGGIYNEQFF
.	TRBV5-8	TRBJ2-1	.	TGTGCCAGCAGCTTAGGTCCAGCTGGCGGCAACAATGAGCAGTTCTTC	CASSLGPAGGNNEQFF
.	TRBV27	TRBJ1-1	TRBD1	TGTGCCAGCAGTACCCGACAGGGAACTGAAGCTTTCTTT	CASSTRQGTEAFF
.	TRBV6-5	TRBJ1-2	.	TGTGCCAGCAGTTACCAGACGGGGAACTATGGCTACACCTTC	CASSYQTGNYGYTF
.	TRBV9	TRBJ1-4	TRBD1	TGTGCCAGCAGCGCCTGGGACGGGACAGGGGGTGAAAAACTGTTTTTT	CASSAWDGTGGEKLFF
.	TRBV4-2	TRBJ1-1	.	TGTGCCAGCAGCCCGGAAAGGGGTATTTGGAGCACTGAAGCTTTCTTT	CASSPERGIWSTEAFF
.	TRBV2	TRBJ1-3	.	TGTGCCAGCAGTGCAGGGCCTGGAAACACCATATATTTT	CASSAGPGNTIYF
.	TRBV6-5	TRBJ2-7	TRBD2	TGTGCCAGCGGACGGGAGGACTACGAGCAGTACTTC	CASGREDYEQYF
few	TRBV25-1	TRBJ2-7	.	TGTGCCAGCAGTGACGCTAGGTACGAGCAGTACTTC	CASSDARYEQYF
.	TRBV2	TRBJ1-6	TRBD1	TGTGCCTCGGTGGTGGGGACAGGGAATTCACCCCTCCACTTT	CASVVGTGNSPLHF
.	TRBV5-6	TRBJ2-7	.	TGTGCCAGCAGCTTGTTAGCTGGGGCGGCCAACGAGCAGTACTTC	CASSLLAGAANEQYF
.	TRBV6-1	TRBJ1-5	TRBD1	TGTGCCAGCAGTGAAGCGGAGGGACAGCAGAATCAGCCCCAGCATTTT	CASSEAEGQQNQPQHF
.	TRBV5-4	TRBJ1-2	.	TGTGCCAGCAGCTTTGGGGACAATTATGGCTACACCTTC	CASSFGDNYGYTF
.	TRBV7-2	TRBJ2-5	TRBD2	TGTGCCAGCAGCATCCCCCGGGAGGGGACTAGCTCACGAGAGACCCAGTACTTC	CASSIPREGTSSRETQYF
.	TRBV19	TRBJ2-2	.	TGTGCCAGTAGTATGGGCAGACATTCGAACACCGGGGAGCTGTTTTTT	CASSMGRHSNTGELFF
.	TRBV27	TRBJ2-6	.	TGTGCCAGCAGCCCTAGATCTGGGGCCAACGTCCTGACTTTC	CASSPRSGANVLTF
.	TRBV30	TRBJ1-2	TRBD1	TGTGCCTGGAGTGGTGGGACAGGGGATGGCTACACCTTC	CAWSGGTGDGYTF
.	TRBV19	TRBJ2-1	.	TGTGCCAGCAAGGGGTTATTTGAGCAGTTCTTC	CASKGLFEQFF
.	TRBV18	TRBJ1-5	.	TGTGCCAGCTCACCTGGCTTGCCAGAACATAGCAATCAGCCCCAGCATTTT	CASSPGLPEHSNQPQHF
.	TRBV30	TRBJ2-7	.	TGTGCCTGGAGTGTGGGCCAACTCTACGAGCAGTACTTC	CAWSVGQLYEQYF